These 25 T cell receptor beta chains were sequenced from one sample in a study of blood T cell repertoires in COVID-19. Clones were read by immunoSEQ multiplex PCR, and TCRdb kept only the in-frame ones, dropping some. Altogether 100,000 to 130,000 clones are present, 60% to 85% being singletons, with the ten largest covering around 1.9%. Sequenced material: peripheral blood. Every receptor here comes from a middle-aged woman with acute or convalescent COVID-19.

The rearrangement uses TRBV19 and TRBJ2-1, with TRBD2 identical over 12 bases. With 6 bases clipped from V and 2 bases from J, the junction kept 2 bases outside the gene matches. The CDR3 sequence is 15 residues long. Looked up from germline, CDR1 is LNHDA and CDR2 is SQIVND (reference sequence). The chain's CDR3 is CASRLAGGPYNEQFF. In nucleotides, the CDR3 is TGTGCCAGTAGGCTAGCGGGGGGGCCCTACAATGAGCAGTTCTTC.

This chain links TRBV5-6 with TRBJ2-1; D uncertain. This CDR3 region has 16 residues. Trimming stripped 2 bases from V and 1 base from J, with 13 bases between. The V gene's germline CDR1 is SGHDT and CDR2 YYEEEE. In DNA form, the CDR3 reads TGTGCCAGCAGCTTTGAAGCCCGTCGGTCCTACAATGAGCAGTTCTTC. Its translation is CASSFEARRSYNEQFF.

CDR3 in DNA: TGTGCCACCCACGAGGGCCGAGAAGGGACAGATACGCAGTATTTT. It specifies CATHEGREGTDTQYF. The chain combines TRBV24-1 with TRBJ2-3, with D perhaps TRBD2 (5 bases). CDR1 and CDR2 from the germline V gene are KGHDR and SFDVKD. V was shortened by 9 bases and J by 3 bases, with 18 bases between the two germline ends. The CDR3 extends over 15 amino acids.

The J gene is TRBJ1-2, the V gene TRBV7-9; the D gene is possibly TRBD1 (6 bases). The germline V and J ends were trimmed by 4 bases and 8 bases, with 20 bases remaining between them. The CDR3 runs 15 residues. CDR1 is SEHNR, CDR2 FQNEAQ, per germline (reference sequence). The CDR3 loop is CASSSGSQGRGGYTF. CDR3 DNA: TGTGCCAGCAGCTCCGGATCACAGGGACGGGGCGGCTACACCTTC.

V is TRBV19 and J is TRBJ1-3; the D is unclear. The V gene lost 0 bases and the J gene lost 5 bases, with 8 bases spanning the gap. CDR3 length equals 14 residues. The germline gives CDR1 LNHDA, CDR2 SQIVND (reference sequence). In DNA, the CDR3 is TGTGCCAGTAGTATAGATGGAGGAAGAAACACCATATATTTT. Protein product: CASSIDGGRNTIYF.

Only a few counts were recorded for this clone. The chain couples TRBV29-1 to TRBJ2-7, with 7 bases aligning to TRBD1. Germline values: CDR1 SQVTM, CDR2 ANQGSEA. This CDR3 has 12 amino acids. Trimming at V came to 6 bases and at J to 3 bases, leaving 5 bases not matched to a gene. Written as DNA, the CDR3 is TGCAGCGTGAGGGGGCAGTACTACGAGCAGTACTTC. This codes for CSVRGQYYEQYF.

The chain couples TRBV5-1 to TRBJ2-7; TRBD2 matches at 8 bases. Germline V gene sequence: CDR1 SGHRS, CDR2 YFSETQ. The CDR3 consists of 15 residues. With 0 bases clipped from V and 0 bases from J, the junction kept 2 bases outside the gene matches. This CDR3 reads CASSLGAGASYEQYF. For the CDR3, the DNA is TGCGCCAGCAGCTTGGGAGCGGGGGCCTCCTACGAGCAGTACTTC.

This chain links TRBV6-2 or TRBV6-3 with TRBJ1-1; TRBD1 agrees at 11 bases. The V segment lost 2 bases and the J segment 3 bases; nucleotides outside the gene matches: 5. The CDR3 loop spans 16 amino acids. Germline values: CDR1 MNHEY, CDR2 SVGEGT. The CDR3 sequence: CASSYAGTGGYTEAFF. As DNA, the CDR3 is TGTGCCAGCAGTTACGCTGGGACAGGGGGTTACACTGAAGCTTTCTTT.

The chain has TRBV6-2 or TRBV6-3 and TRBJ2-7; D is unresolved. V was trimmed by 0 bases and J by 3 bases, leaving 6 bases between them. CDR1 and CDR2 from the germline V gene are MNHEY and SVGEGT. CDR3 size: 13 residues. The chain's CDR3 is CASSYSYYYEQYF. CDR3 nucleotides: TGTGCCAGCAGTTACTCGTATTACTACGAGCAGTACTTC.

At least ten counts were recorded for this clone. The chain is built from TRBV27 and TRBJ2-2; tentatively, D is TRBD1 (5 bases). Trimming cost V 5 bases and J 0 bases, with 16 bases left between them. From germline, CDR1 is MNHEY and CDR2 SMNVEV (reference sequence). The CDR3 is 17 amino acids. CDR3 sequence: CASSHYLDISNTGELFF. The CDR3, as DNA: TGTGCCAGCAGTCACTACCTGGACATTTCGAACACCGGGGAGCTGTTTTTT.

This clone came up a few times. The chain combines TRBV11-2 with TRBJ2-7, with D perhaps TRBD2 (5 bases). Trimming took off 5 bases at V and 2 bases at J, with 10 bases between the two ends. Germline loops: CDR1 SGHAT, CDR2 FQNNGV. The CDR3 sequence is 13 residues long. The CDR3 here is CASSLTTTYEQYF. The DNA of the CDR3 is TGTGCCAGCAGCCTGACTACTACCTACGAGCAGTACTTC.

This clone occurred once. This chain uses TRBV4-1 with TRBJ2-1, with 10 nucleotides matching TRBD2. CDR1 MGHRA and CDR2 YSYEKL come from the germline V gene. The CDR3 contains 16 residues. V lost 7 bases and J lost 12; bases outside the gene matches: 18. For the CDR3, the DNA is TGCGCCAGCACTGAAGGAGCGGGGGGGAATATTATCGGGCAGTTCTTC. Protein product: CASTEGAGGNIIGQFF.

The chain joins TRBV3-1 (or the pseudogene TRBV3-2) to TRBJ2-3; 7 positions agree with TRBD1. The V and J ends lost 3 bases and 4 bases, in that order; junction bases with no gene match: 1. Germline loops: CDR1 LGHDT, CDR2 YNNKEL (reference sequence). This CDR3 is built from 13 residues. CDR3 nucleotide sequence: TGTGCCAGCAGCCAGACAGGGCCAGATACGCAGTATTTT. It specifies CASSQTGPDTQYF.

This chain uses TRBV4-3 with TRBJ1-2; D is perhaps TRBD1 (6 bases). The CDR3 totals 17 residues. CDR1 LGHNA and CDR2 YSLEER come from the germline V gene. Deletions cut 0 bases from V and 3 bases from J, with 17 bases between. The CDR3 DNA is TGCGCCAGCAGCCAAGATATTAGCGGGGGCTCCCACTATGGCTACACCTTC. Translating gives CASSQDISGGSHYGYTF.

The chain couples TRBV2 to TRBJ2-7, with a tentative D call TRBD1 (5 bases). The V and J ends lost 8 bases and 4 bases respectively, with 15 bases between them. The CDR3 extends over 13 amino acids. CDR1 and CDR2 (germline): SNHLY, FYNNEI. In DNA, the CDR3 is TGTGCCAGCTCACAGGATCAGCGATACGAGCAGTACTTC. Amino acid sequence: CASSQDQRYEQYF.

The chain couples TRBV5-1 to TRBJ1-6; TRBD1 aligns across 11 bases. CDR3 length: 15 amino acids. Germline-derived CDR1 and CDR2 are SGHRS and YFSETQ. V dropped 4 bases and J dropped 7; count of bases not matched to a gene: 4. CDR3 protein: CASSNRTGGNSPLHF. CDR3 sequence (DNA): TGCGCCAGCAGCAATCGGACAGGGGGCAATTCACCCCTCCACTTT.

This clone has a handful of counts. The V and J genes are TRBV24-1 and TRBJ2-1; 7 bases are a match to TRBD1. Germline V gives CDR1 KGHDR, CDR2 SFDVKD. CDR3 length: 16 residues. The trim removed 1 base at V and 8 bases at J, leaving 10 bases unmatched. CDR3 protein: CATSDFGTVEADEQFF. CDR3 sequence (DNA): TGTGCCACCAGTGATTTCGGGACAGTTGAGGCCGATGAGCAGTTCTTC.

The gene calls are TRBV2 and TRBJ1-3; 8 positions agree with TRBD1. This CDR3 spans 16 amino acids. Germline V CDR1 and CDR2: SNHLY, FYNNEI. With V trimmed by 8 bases and J by 0 bases, 9 bases remained unmatched. Written as DNA, the CDR3 is TGTGCCAGCGTACGGGACAGGCAAAGCTCTGGAAACACCATATATTTT. This translates into CASVRDRQSSGNTIYF.

V and J are TRBV7-3 and TRBJ2-2, with a weak D call TRBD1 (6 bases). V gave up 8 bases and J gave up 5 bases, with 12 bases separating them. The CDR3 covers 13 residues. The germline V gene encodes CDR1 SGHTA and CDR2 FQGTGA. The CDR3 reads CASAQGHTGELFF. CDR3 bases: TGTGCCAGCGCGCAGGGACATACCGGGGAGCTGTTTTTT.

The rearrangement uses TRBV10-2 and TRBJ2-7, with 10 bases fitting TRBD1. J lost 5 bases, V lost 6 bases, and 4 bases had no gene match. The germline gives CDR1 WSHSY, CDR2 SAAADI. The CDR3 has 13 residues. Written as DNA, the CDR3 is TGCGCCAGCAGCTCCGGGACAGGGGACGAGCAGTACTTC. This codes for CASSSGTGDEQYF.

The chain has TRBV24-1 and TRBJ2-6; D remains unclear. The CDR3 runs to 14 residues. CDR1 and CDR2 (germline): KGHDR, SFDVKD. The germline V and J ends were trimmed by 7 bases and 2 bases, with 8 bases remaining between them. The CDR3 region has the DNA TGTGCCACCAGCAGTCGGGCTGGGGCCAACGTCCTGACTTTC. Translating it yields CATSSRAGANVLTF.

This sequence joins TRBV19 and TRBJ2-3, with TRBD2 matching 12 bases. After removal of 5 bases from V and 2 bases from J, the junction contained 8 bases not matched to a gene. The CDR3 runs to 17 residues. CDR1 and CDR2 (germline): LNHDA, SQIVND (reference sequence). The CDR3 sequence is CASSLTSGGLLTDTQYF. CDR3 in DNA: TGTGCCAGTAGTCTGACTAGCGGGGGCCTTCTCACAGATACGCAGTATTTT.

V and J are TRBV6-5 and TRBJ2-2; 7 positions agree with TRBD1. Germline V gene lookup returns CDR1 MNHEY and CDR2 SVGAGI. The V segment lost 11 bases and the J segment 0 bases; nucleotides outside the gene matches: 6. This CDR3 spans 14 amino acids. The CDR3 coding sequence is TGTGCCGGCCGACAGGGACCGAACACCGGGGAGCTGTTTTTT. Encoded protein: CAGRQGPNTGELFF.

V usage is TRBV3-1 (or the pseudogene TRBV3-2) and J usage is TRBJ2-7; 7 positions agree with TRBD1. CDR3 size: 13 residues. J lost 6 bases, V lost 4 bases, and 6 bases had no gene match. Germline V gives CDR1 LGHDT, CDR2 YNNKEL (reference sequence). In DNA, the CDR3 is TGTGCCAGCAGCCCGGACAGGCATCGCGAGCAGTACTTC. This sequence encodes CASSPDRHREQYF.

The genes are TRBV6-5 and TRBJ1-5; D might be TRBD1 (5 bases). The V gene lost 6 bases and the J gene lost 2 bases, with 14 bases spanning the gap. Germline V gene sequence: CDR1 MNHEY, CDR2 SVGAGI. The CDR3 sequence is 15 residues long. CDR3 region: CASRASGLGNQPQHF. Here the CDR3 DNA reads TGTGCCAGCAGAGCATCAGGGCTCGGCAATCAGCCCCAGCATTTT.